These 3 T cell receptor beta chains came from one sample sequenced in a study of blood T cell repertoires in COVID-19. Only in-frame clones appear in the TCRdb table, and some are missing; sequencing was by immunoSEQ multiplex PCR. The table lists 110,000 or so clones, approximately 90% of them singletons, with approximately 1% in the top ten. Sequencing was performed on peripheral blood. The receptors originated from a human donor in a cohort sampled during active COVID-19.

The chain employs TRBV7-2 and TRBJ2-1, with TRBD2 as a possible D gene (6 bases). CDR3 length equals 14 residues. V was shortened by 5 bases and J by 6 bases, with 14 bases between the two germline ends. Germline values: CDR1 SGHTA, CDR2 FQGNSA. As DNA, the CDR3 is TGTGCCAGCAGCCCAGGACTACTTGTCAATGAGCAGTTCTTC. As protein: CASSPGLLVNEQFF.

V usage is TRBV6-2 or TRBV6-3 and J usage is TRBJ1-1; weak D call: TRBD1 (6 bases). Germline CDR1 MNHEY, CDR2 SVGEGT. The CDR3 extends over 14 amino acids. The V end was cut by 5 bases, the J end by 10 bases, with 20 bases between. The CDR3 region has the DNA TGTGCCAGCAGTCCCCACCCGGGGGGGCTTGGAGCTTTCTTT. This codes for CASSPHPGGLGAFF.

The V and J genes are TRBV7-3 and TRBJ2-1, with TRBD2 matching 8 bases. Germline V gene lookup returns CDR1 SGHTA and CDR2 FQGTGA. CDR3 length: 17 amino acids. Losses at the gene ends were 4 bases for V and 5 bases for J; bases not matched to a gene: 13. The CDR3 DNA sequence: TGTGCCAGCAGCTCCGGAGTTGGCGGGAGGAGGCACAATGAGCAGTTCTTC. Translated: CASSSGVGGRRHNEQFF.